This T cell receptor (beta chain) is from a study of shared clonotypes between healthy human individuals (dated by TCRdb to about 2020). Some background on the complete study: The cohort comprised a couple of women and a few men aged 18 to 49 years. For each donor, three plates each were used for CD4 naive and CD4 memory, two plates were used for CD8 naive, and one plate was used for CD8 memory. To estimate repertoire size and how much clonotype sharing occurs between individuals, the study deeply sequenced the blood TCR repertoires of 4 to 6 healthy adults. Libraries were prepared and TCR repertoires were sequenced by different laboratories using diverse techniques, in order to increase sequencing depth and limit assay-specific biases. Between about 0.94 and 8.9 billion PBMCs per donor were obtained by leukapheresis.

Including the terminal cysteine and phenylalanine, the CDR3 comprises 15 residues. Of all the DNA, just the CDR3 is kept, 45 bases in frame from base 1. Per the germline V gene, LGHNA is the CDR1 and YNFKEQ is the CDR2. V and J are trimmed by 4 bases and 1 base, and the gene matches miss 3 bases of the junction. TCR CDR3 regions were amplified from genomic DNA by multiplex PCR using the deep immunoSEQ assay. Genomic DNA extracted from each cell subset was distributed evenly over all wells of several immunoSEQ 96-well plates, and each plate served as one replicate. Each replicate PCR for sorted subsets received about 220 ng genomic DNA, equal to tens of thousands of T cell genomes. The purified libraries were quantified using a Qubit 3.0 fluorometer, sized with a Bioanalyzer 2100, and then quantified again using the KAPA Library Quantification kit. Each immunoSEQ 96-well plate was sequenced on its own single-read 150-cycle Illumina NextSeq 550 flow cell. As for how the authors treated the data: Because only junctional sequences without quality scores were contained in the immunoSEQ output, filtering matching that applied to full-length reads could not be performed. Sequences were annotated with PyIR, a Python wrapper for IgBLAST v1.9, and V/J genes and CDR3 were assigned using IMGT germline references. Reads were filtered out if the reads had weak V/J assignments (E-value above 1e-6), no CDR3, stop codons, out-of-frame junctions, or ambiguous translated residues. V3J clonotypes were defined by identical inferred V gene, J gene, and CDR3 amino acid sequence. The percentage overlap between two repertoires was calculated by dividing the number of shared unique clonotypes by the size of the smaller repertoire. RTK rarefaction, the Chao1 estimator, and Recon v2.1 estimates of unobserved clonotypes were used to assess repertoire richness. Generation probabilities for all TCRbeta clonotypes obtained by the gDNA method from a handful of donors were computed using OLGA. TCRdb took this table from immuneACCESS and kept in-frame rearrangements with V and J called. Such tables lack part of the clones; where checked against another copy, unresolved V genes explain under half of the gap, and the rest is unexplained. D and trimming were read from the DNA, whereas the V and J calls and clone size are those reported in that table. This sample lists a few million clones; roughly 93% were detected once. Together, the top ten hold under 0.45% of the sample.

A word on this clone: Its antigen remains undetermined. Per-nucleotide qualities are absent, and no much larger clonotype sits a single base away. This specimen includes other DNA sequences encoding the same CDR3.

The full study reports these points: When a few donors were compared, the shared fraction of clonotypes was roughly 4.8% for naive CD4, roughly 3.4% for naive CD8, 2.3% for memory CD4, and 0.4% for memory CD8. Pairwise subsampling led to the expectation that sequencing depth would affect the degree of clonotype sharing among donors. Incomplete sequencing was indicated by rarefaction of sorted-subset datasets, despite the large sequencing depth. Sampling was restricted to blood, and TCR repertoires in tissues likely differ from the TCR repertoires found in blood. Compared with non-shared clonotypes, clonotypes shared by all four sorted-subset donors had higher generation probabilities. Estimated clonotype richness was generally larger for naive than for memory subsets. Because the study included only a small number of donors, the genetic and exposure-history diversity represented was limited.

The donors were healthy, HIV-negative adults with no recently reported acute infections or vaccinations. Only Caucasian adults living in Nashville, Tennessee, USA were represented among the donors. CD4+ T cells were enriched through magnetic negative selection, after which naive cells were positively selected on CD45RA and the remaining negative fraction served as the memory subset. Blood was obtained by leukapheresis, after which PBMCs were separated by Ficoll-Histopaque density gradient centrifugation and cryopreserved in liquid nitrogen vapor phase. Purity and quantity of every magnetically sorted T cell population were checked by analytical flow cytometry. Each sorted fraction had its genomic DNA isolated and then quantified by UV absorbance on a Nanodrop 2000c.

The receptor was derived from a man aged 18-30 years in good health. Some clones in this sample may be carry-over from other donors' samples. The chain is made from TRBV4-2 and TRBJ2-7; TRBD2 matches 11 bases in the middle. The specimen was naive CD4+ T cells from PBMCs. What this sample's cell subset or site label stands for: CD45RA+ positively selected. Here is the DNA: TGTGCCAGCAGCCCAACTAGCGGGAGTTCCTACGAGCAGTACTTC. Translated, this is CASSPTSGSSYEQYF.